This paragraph covers one T cell receptor (beta chain) sequence. Its antigen is undetermined. This CDR3 is built from 13 residues. The germline V and J ends were trimmed by 1 base and 0 bases, with 2 bases remaining between them. CDR1 SGHRS and CDR2 YFSETQ come from the germline V gene. This entry is derived from a study of somatic mutations in cytotoxic T cells in rheumatoid arthritis. Overall study context: Before any treatment began, around 30 ml EDTA peripheral blood was collected from patients right after diagnosis. T-cell populations stained with V beta antibodies were in some cases flow-sorted at nearly 100% purity, including V beta1+ cells that were sequenced for TCRB.

Findings and caveats of the study: Antigens recognized by the expanded CD8+ clones were unknown. Rheumatoid arthritis patients, but not healthy controls, exhibited increasing CD8+ clonality with age.

Clones were sequenced by immunoSEQ multiplex PCR, and TCRdb holds only the in-frame ones, with some missing. The top ten clones hold 15% to 20% of a sample with about 18,000 clones, roughly two thirds of them seen once. The clonotype was recovered from an adult with rheumatoid arthritis. Material for sequencing was CD8+ T cells sorted from blood. This rearrangement joins TRBV5-1 to TRBJ1-5; D not resolved. The CDR3 loop is CASSLHSNQPQHF. In nucleotides, the CDR3 is TGCGCCAGCAGCTTGCATAGCAATCAGCCCCAGCATTTT.